The 4 T cell receptor beta chains below were found in one sample sequenced in a study of shared clonotypes between healthy human individuals. The data were produced by immunoSEQ multiplex PCR, yet TCRdb's version contains in-frame clones alone and is incomplete. The data hold 400,000 to 600,000 clones, with roughly 95% observed a single time. The sample consisted of naive CD4+ T cells sorted from blood. As to subset: CD45RA+ positively selected. The receptors shown here come from a woman younger than 45 in good health.

This clone was counted a single time. The chain is built from TRBV7-9 and TRBJ1-4; 7 positions match TRBD1. CDR1 and CDR2 (germline): SEHNR, FQNEAQ (reference sequence). The V gene end was trimmed by 11 bases and the J gene end by 4 bases; junction bases not matched to a gene: 19. CDR3 length equals 17 residues. The CDR3 protein is CAGTQGGNFKVNEKLFF. Written as DNA, the CDR3 is TGTGCCGGCACCCAGGGGGGAAACTTCAAGGTTAATGAAAAACTGTTTTTT.

The chain has TRBV10-1 and TRBJ2-1, with D possibly being TRBD1 (6 bases). Germline V CDR1 and CDR2: WNHNN, SYGVQD (reference sequence). The V gene lost 4 bases and the J gene lost 9 bases, with 13 bases spanning the gap. The CDR3 covers 13 residues. In DNA form, the CDR3 reads TGCGCCAGCAGTGGAGCAGGGGTTCGTGAGCAGTTCTTC. It is translated as CASSGAGVREQFF.

The rearrangement joins TRBV5-1 to TRBJ1-4, with 7 bases fitting TRBD1. The junction had 5 bases not matched to a gene; V was cut back by 0 bases and J by 6 bases. Looked up from germline, CDR1 is SGHRS and CDR2 is YFSETQ. There are 15 residues in the CDR3. CDR3 nucleotides: TGCGCCAGCAGCTTGGGCGGCAGGGGGGATGAAAAACTGTTTTTT. It translates to CASSLGGRGDEKLFF.

The chain recombines TRBV18 with TRBJ2-1; D is unresolved. This CDR3 contains 15 residues. V lost 6 bases and J 0 bases, leaving 12 bases between the germline ends. CDR1 is KGHSH and CDR2 is LQKENI in the germline V gene. CDR3 DNA sequence: TGTGCCAGCTCCCCGTTGGAAAGCTCCTACAATGAGCAGTTCTTC. This encodes CASSPLESSYNEQFF. Variable domain in full (rest from reference TRBV18 and TRBJ2-1): NAGVMQNPRHLVRRRGQEARLRCSPMKGHSHVYWYRQLPEEGLKFMVYLQKENIIDESGMPKERFSAEFPKEGPSILRIQQVVRGDSAAYFCASSPLESSYNEQFFGPGTRLTVL.